This T cell receptor (beta chain) was observed in a study of T cell changes during pregnancy in multiple sclerosis. Only in-frame clones appear in the TCRdb table, and some are missing; sequencing was by immunoSEQ multiplex PCR. The table includes around 21,000 clones, about 87% detected once. Germline assignment: CDR1 SEHNR and CDR2 FQNEAQ (reference sequence). CDR3 length equals 14 residues. V was shortened by 0 bases and J by 4 bases, with 6 bases between the two germline ends. This receptor was taken from a female donor in good health, enrolled as a control in a pregnancy study. The specimen comprised CD8+ T cells from peripheral blood mononuclear cells, sampled in the third trimester of pregnancy. The chain joins TRBV7-9 to TRBJ1-4; D unclear. The CDR3 is CASSLAGSNEKLFF. Here the CDR3 DNA reads TGTGCCAGCAGCTTAGCTGGCAGTAATGAAAAACTGTTTTTT.